This T cell receptor (beta chain) was recorded in a study of blood T cell repertoires in COVID-19. Turning to the study itself: Samples came from the United States, Italy and Spain, spanning acute and convalescent COVID-19. In each case, the material was cDNA or gDNA derived from T cells, B-cell-depleted T cells, or PBMCs.

Original handling: The assay estimated nucleated cells by amplifying reference gene primers. This table comes from immunoSEQ multiplex PCR, and its TCRdb copy is limited to in-frame clones, with some not included. Clonal size and the V and J genes are those of that table, whereas D and trimming came from the DNA. The sample has approximately 220,000 clones, approximately 88% seen once. Notes on this clone: Within the sample, other DNA sequences also encode this same CDR3.

Germline lookup yields CDR1 SGHKS and CDR2 YYEKEE (reference sequence). The length of the CDR3 is 13 residues. The V end lost 0 bases, the J end lost 3 bases, and 6 bases lay between the germline ends. This TCR was sampled from a man between 40 and 49 years old with acute or convalescent COVID-19. Material: peripheral blood. J is TRBJ1-1 and V is TRBV5-5; D is uncertain. In DNA form, the CDR3 reads TGTGCCAGCAGCTTGGCCGGTGACACTGAAGCTTTCTTT. Translating gives CASSLAGDTEAFF.